What follows are 10 T cell receptor beta chains derived from one specimen sequenced in a study of blood T cell repertoires in COVID-19. Method: immunoSEQ multiplex PCR; TCRdb's copy keeps in-frame clones and lacks some. The sample has tens of thousands of clones; roughly 85% are singletons. The sequencing sample was made of peripheral blood. Every receptor here comes from a man older than 75 with acute or convalescent COVID-19.

The chain is built from TRBV28 and TRBJ2-6; 9 bases line up with TRBD1. Germline-derived CDR1 and CDR2 are MDHEN and SYDVKM. J gave up 1 base and V 6 bases, and 10 bases lay outside the gene matches. The CDR3 runs to 18 residues. The CDR3 reads CASRYTGTGKSGANVLTF. For the CDR3, the DNA is TGTGCCAGCAGATATACCGGGACAGGGAAGTCTGGGGCCAACGTCCTGACTTTC.

The rearrangement links TRBV6-1 to TRBJ1-6, with 9 bases matching TRBD1. The CDR3 runs 16 residues. Looked up from germline, CDR1 is MNHNS and CDR2 is SASEGT. After removal of 1 base from V and 6 bases from J, the junction contained 4 bases not matched to a gene. CDR3 loop: CASSEVQGAINSPLHF. The DNA for the CDR3 is TGTGCCAGCAGTGAAGTACAGGGGGCGATTAATTCACCCCTCCACTTT.

The chain couples TRBV3-1 (or the pseudogene TRBV3-2) to TRBJ2-7; 9 bases are a match to TRBD1. V shed 2 bases, J shed 4 bases, and the junction held 12 bases outside the gene matches. The CDR3 has 17 residues. Germline V gene data show CDR1 as LGHDT and CDR2 as YNNKEL (reference sequence). Written as DNA, the CDR3 is TGTGCCAGCAGCCAACTAACAACCGGGACAGGGTTTTACGAGCAGTACTTC. Protein sequence: CASSQLTTGTGFYEQYF.

Regarding this clone: This CDR3 is also generated by other DNA sequences in the sample. The chain joins TRBV5-1 to TRBJ2-2; a possible D gene is TRBD2 (5 bases). The germline V gene encodes CDR1 SGHRS and CDR2 YFSETQ. The CDR3 covers 13 residues. V was pared by 1 base and J by 5 bases, with 6 bases between. Written as DNA, the CDR3 is TGCGCCAGCAGCTTGAGCGGAACCGGGGAGCTGTTTTTT. Encoded protein: CASSLSGTGELFF.

The count of this clone is one. The CDR3 coding sequence is TGTGCCAGCAGCCCGGACAGGGCCCAGGGCGGGGAGCTGTTTTTT. This encodes CASSPDRAQGGELFF. The V gene is TRBV9, the J gene TRBJ2-2, with 8 bases matching TRBD1. In germline, CDR1 is SGDLS, CDR2 YYNGEE. V was clipped by 4 bases and J by 7 bases; unmatched bases: 9. The length of the CDR3 is 15 residues.

V usage is TRBV7-6 and J usage is TRBJ2-1, with D maybe TRBD2 (6 bases). V lost 5 bases, J lost 5 bases, and 16 bases lay in between. The germline gives CDR1 SGHVS, CDR2 FNYEAQ. The CDR3 is 15 amino acids. The CDR3, as DNA: TGTGCCAGCAGCCCAGGGACTCTATATAACAATGAGCAGTTCTTC. Translation gives CASSPGTLYNNEQFF.

The gene calls are TRBV5-1 and TRBJ2-2, with D unclear. Trimming shortened V by 2 bases and J by 4 bases, and 9 bases separated the two germline ends. CDR3 size: 14 residues. Germline CDR1 reads SGHRS; CDR2 reads YFSETQ. Written as DNA, the CDR3 is TGCGCCAGCAGCTTTCGAGACTTCACCGGGGAGCTGTTTTTT. Protein: CASSFRDFTGELFF.

The V and J genes are TRBV11-2 and TRBJ1-6, with TRBD1 as a possible D gene (5 bases). This CDR3 has 14 residues. Trimming removed 5 bases at V and 14 bases at J, with 19 bases between. Per the germline V gene, CDR1 is SGHAT and CDR2 is FQNNGV. In nucleotides, the CDR3 is TGTGCCAGCAGCACTCCGGGAGGGGAGACATCCCTCCACTTT. Its protein product is CASSTPGGETSLHF. Together with reference TRBV11-2 and TRBJ1-6, the CDR3 gives the full variable domain: EAGVAQSPRYKIIEKRQSVAFWCNPISGHATLYWYQQILGQGPKLLIQFQNNGVVDDSQLPKDRFSAERLKGVDSTLKIQPAKLEDSAVYLCASSTPGGETSLHFGNGTRLTVT.

The rearrangement uses TRBV3-1 (or the pseudogene TRBV3-2) and TRBJ2-2, with 7 bases lining up with TRBD2. V was pared by 0 bases and J by 6 bases, with 10 bases of the junction left unmatched. Germline CDR1 reads LGHDT; CDR2 reads YNNKEL (reference sequence). The CDR3 contains 17 residues. CDR3 region: CASSQDRGGSRAGELFF. DNA of the CDR3: TGTGCCAGCAGCCAAGATCGGGGAGGGAGTAGGGCCGGGGAGCTGTTTTTT.

The rearrangement uses TRBV5-1 and TRBJ2-7; 14 positions agree with TRBD2. Germline loops: CDR1 SGHRS, CDR2 YFSETQ. The CDR3 contains 14 residues. Trimming cost V 5 bases and J 7 bases; bases outside gene matches: 5. The CDR3 DNA is TGCGCCAGCAGAGGGGGACTAGCGGGAGTAGAGCAGTACTTC. Protein sequence: CASRGGLAGVEQYF.